The source of this TCR beta chain is a study of neurological immune-mediated disorders. With 10-nucleotide random UMIs included, cDNA was synthesized by 5'RACE. TCRdb reprocessed the 5' RACE reads with MiXCR, giving one entry per CDR3 protein. The repertoire has 49,000 or so distinct CDR3 sequences, 4% to 5.5% of them found once; the top ten carry under 6.5%. Points from the study as a whole: The expanded clones of different subjects shared no CDR3 amino acid sequences (suggesting private repertoires in all groups). Whereas HTLV-1-associated myelopathy showed the most TCR clonal expansion, multiple sclerosis showed the least, with levels below those of healthy controls.

CDR1 SEHNR and CDR2 FQNEAQ come from the germline V gene (reference sequence). V shed 4 bases, J shed 7 bases, and the junction held 8 bases outside the gene matches. CDR3 size: 15 residues. The unsorted libraries were produced from 2 million PBMCs held at -80 C. As for this clonotype: Its antigen is still unknown.

This receptor was taken from a woman aged 55-70 years with multiple sclerosis. The chain uses TRBV7-9 and TRBJ2-1, with 9 nucleotides matching TRBD1. Sample: PBMCs. The CDR3 sequence: CASSYQQGANNEQFF. CDR3 sequence (DNA): TGTGCCAGCAGCTACCAACAGGGGGCGAATAATGAGCAGTTCTTC.